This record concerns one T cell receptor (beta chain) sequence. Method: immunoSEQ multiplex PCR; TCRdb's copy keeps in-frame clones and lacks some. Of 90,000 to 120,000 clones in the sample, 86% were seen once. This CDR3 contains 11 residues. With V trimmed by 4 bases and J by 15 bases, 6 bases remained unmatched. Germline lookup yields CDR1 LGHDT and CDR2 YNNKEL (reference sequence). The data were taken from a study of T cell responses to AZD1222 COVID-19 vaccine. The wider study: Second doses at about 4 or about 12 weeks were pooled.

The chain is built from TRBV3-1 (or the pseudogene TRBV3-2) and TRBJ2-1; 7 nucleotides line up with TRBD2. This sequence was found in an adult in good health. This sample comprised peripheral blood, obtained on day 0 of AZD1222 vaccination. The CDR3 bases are TGTGCCAGCAGCCCAGGGAGGGATGCGTTCTTC. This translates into CASSPGRDAFF.